This TCR beta chain was recorded in a study of OX40 agonist ivuxolimab in advanced cancers. At the level of the study: In this cohort, patients received ivuxolimab, an agonistic anti-OX40 (CD134) antibody. Study-wide results and caveats: Clonal expansion among partial responders at 0.1-3.0 mg/kg ranked near the lowest.

Sequencing was performed with immunoSEQ multiplex PCR; in TCRdb, only in-frame clones are kept and a portion is missing. The sample has roughly 50,000 clones, roughly 89% seen once. The germline V gene encodes CDR1 MNHNS and CDR2 SASEGT. V was clipped by 4 bases and J by 0 bases; unmatched bases: 6. This CDR3 is 17 amino acids long. Remarks on this clone: What it recognizes is unknown.

This receptor was identified in an adult with an advanced solid tumor such as melanoma, head and neck, liver or kidney cancer. The sample here was CD4+ or CD8+ T cells sorted from blood, taken in a trial of the OX40 agonist ivuxolimab. The gene calls are TRBV6-1 and TRBJ1-5; 10 nucleotides match TRBD1. The CDR3 coding sequence is TGTGCCAGCAGTGCGACAGGGGGCCCATATAGCAATCAGCCCCAGCATTTT. Protein sequence: CASSATGGPYSNQPQHF.